The clone carrying this T cell receptor (beta chain) was counted ten times or more. Its antigen is currently unknown. Conversion of TCR transcripts into cDNA relied on 5'RACE template switching, which added a universal primer site and UMIs. TCRdb re-called the 5' RACE reads with MiXCR, one entry per CDR3 protein. The repertoire holds some 250,000 distinct CDR3 sequences, with approximately 3.5% as singletons. The sample is drawn from a study of T cells after yellow fever vaccination. This CDR3 has 16 residues. Germline CDR1 reads SEHNR; CDR2 reads FQNEAQ (reference sequence). V dropped 0 bases and J dropped 0; count of bases not matched to a gene: 3. Study results and limitations: The secondary T-cell response peaked on day 5, not day 15, but was weaker.

The chain links TRBV7-9 to TRBJ2-3; TRBD2 matches at 7 bases. The source was PBMCs, collected 15 days after the yellow fever booster vaccination. The sequence came from a man aged 18 to 29 who received the YFV17D yellow fever vaccine. The CDR3 DNA sequence: TGTGCCAGCAGCTTAGCTCGGGGGGACAGCACAGATACGCAGTATTTT. Translating it yields CASSLARGDSTDTQYF.